This T cell receptor (beta chain) emerged from a study of Ad26.COV2.S vaccination and SARS-CoV-2 variants. In regard to this clone: What it recognizes is unknown.

Broader study findings: Substantial post-vaccination breadth of spike-specific CD8+ and CD4+ T cell responses was reported.

V was cut by 6 bases and J by 7 bases, with 16 bases left in between. CDR1 and CDR2 from the germline V gene are MNHEY and SVGAGI. The CDR3 is made up of 14 amino acids. The protocol was immunoSEQ multiplex PCR, while the TCRdb copy is restricted to in-frame clones and leaves out a portion. The table shows roughly 380,000 clones, with 92% occurring only once. The clonotype comes from a human donor who had recovered from COVID-19. V and J are TRBV6-5 and TRBJ2-1; maybe TRBD1 (6 bases). The sample was peripheral blood, taken after recovery from COVID-19. The DNA of the CDR3 is TGTGCCAGCAGGAGACAGGACCAGTCGAATGAGCAGTTCTTC. Its translation is CASRRQDQSNEQFF.